This T cell receptor (beta chain) was sequenced during a study of T cell responses to AZD1222 COVID-19 vaccine. Study-wide findings and caveats: Spike-specific TCR breadth and depth went up after people got two AZD1222 doses.

Concerning this clone itself: Its cognate antigen is unknown.

The ends were cut back, 3 bases at V and 1 base at J, with 9 bases in the middle. The germline gives CDR1 DFQATT, CDR2 SNEGSKA (reference sequence). CDR3 length: 13 amino acids. TCRdb's copy holds only in-frame clones and misses some; the assay was immunoSEQ multiplex PCR. The data show some 170,000 clones, 90% to 95% seen once. This specimen consisted of peripheral blood, obtained 28 days after the second AZD1222 dose. The rearrangement links TRBV20-1 to TRBJ1-1; no reliable D call. The source is an adult who received the AZD1222 COVID-19 vaccine. This chain's CDR3 is CSASNRENTEAFF. The CDR3 DNA follows: TGCAGTGCTAGTAACCGGGAGAACACTGAAGCTTTCTTT.